The 23 T cell receptor beta chains below were found in one sample sequenced in a study of beta chain features in type 1 diabetes. Every bit of the isolated RNA underwent reverse transcription, so sequencing read expressed TCRB transcripts. The protocol was immunoSEQ multiplex PCR, while the TCRdb copy is restricted to in-frame clones and leaves out a portion. The sample lists 200,000 to 250,000 clones; 9.6% were seen once. The specimen sequenced was naive CD4+ T cells from blood. All receptors come from a woman aged 18-29 years in good health.

In its sample, this clone was seen a few times. The CDR3 protein is CASSFLRGSYNEQFF. The CDR3 nucleotides read TGTGCCAGCAGCTTTCTAAGGGGCTCCTACAATGAGCAGTTCTTC. The chain combines TRBV7-8 with TRBJ2-1; TRBD1 is a possible D gene (5 bases). The germline V gene has CDR1 SGHVS and CDR2 FQNEAQ. V lost 3 bases and J lost 0, with 9 bases in between. There are 15 residues in the CDR3.

The chain couples TRBV6-5 to TRBJ2-7; TRBD1 agrees at 7 bases. V shed 5 bases, J shed 4 bases, and the junction held 8 bases outside the gene matches. Germline CDR1 MNHEY, CDR2 SVGAGI. The CDR3 spans 14 residues. The CDR3 sequence is CASSGGQAPYEQYF. Here the CDR3 DNA reads TGTGCCAGCAGTGGAGGACAGGCCCCTTACGAGCAGTACTTC.

This sequence joins TRBV6-1 and TRBJ2-1, with 12 positions matching TRBD2. The V gene's germline CDR1 is MNHNS and CDR2 SASEGT. The CDR3 sequence is 17 residues long. J was trimmed by 6 bases and V by 4 bases; bases with no gene match: 10. CDR3 DNA sequence: TGTGCCAGCAGTGTGGAGTCGCGACTAGCGGGGGTCAATGAGCAGTTCTTC. It is translated as CASSVESRLAGVNEQFF.

This clone turned up a few times. The gene calls are TRBV30 and TRBJ1-1; TRBD1 is a possible D gene (5 bases). The V end lost 8 bases, the J end lost 4 bases, and 17 bases lay between the germline ends. There are 13 residues in the CDR3. CDR1 and CDR2 (germline): GTSNPN, SVGIG (reference sequence). The CDR3 loop is CARSRGGTTEAFF. In DNA, the CDR3 is TGTGCCAGATCTAGGGGAGGAACCACTGAAGCTTTCTTT.

This chain links TRBV6-6 with TRBJ1-1; no firm D call. This CDR3 has 13 residues. Germline V gene data show CDR1 as MNHNY and CDR2 as SVGAGI (reference sequence). Trimming took 3 bases from V and 1 from J, leaving 6 bases between them. CDR3 region: CASSYIANTEAFF. CDR3 bases: TGTGCCAGCAGTTATATAGCGAACACTGAAGCTTTCTTT.

This clone came up a few times. The chain is built from TRBV6-5 and TRBJ2-1; a possible D gene is TRBD2 (5 bases). CDR3 length: 11 residues. CDR1 is MNHEY and CDR2 is SVGAGI in the germline V gene. V gave up 8 bases and J gave up 6 bases, with 8 bases separating them. CDR3 protein: CASRGGNEQFF. DNA of the CDR3: TGTGCCAGCCGCGGAGGCAATGAGCAGTTCTTC.

There are a few counts of this clone. The J gene is TRBJ2-3, the V gene TRBV29-1; D might be TRBD2 (5 bases). The CDR3 length is 13 residues. With 4 bases removed from V and 3 bases from J, the gap between germline ends came to 11 bases. The germline gives CDR1 SQVTM, CDR2 ANQGSEA. This chain's CDR3 is CSVVPRRTDTQYF. The DNA for the CDR3 is TGCAGCGTTGTCCCTCGGAGGACAGATACGCAGTATTTT.

This clone came up a few times. The genes are TRBV5-4 and TRBJ1-1; D uncertain. The CDR3 loop spans 13 amino acids. Trimming pared 4 bases from V and 2 bases from J, leaving 9 bases between. The germline V gene has CDR1 SGHNT and CDR2 YYREEE (reference sequence). CDR3 protein: CASSPPSNTEAFF. As DNA, the CDR3 is TGTGCCAGCAGCCCCCCGTCCAACACTGAAGCTTTCTTT.

This clone was detected a few times. The V and J genes are TRBV18 and TRBJ2-7, with D perhaps matching TRBD2 (5 bases). Germline V gene data show CDR1 as KGHSH and CDR2 as LQKENI. CDR3 length: 15 residues. The V end lost 3 bases, the J end lost 3 bases, and 15 bases lay between the germline ends. The CDR3: CASSPKSGLDYEQYF. The DNA for the CDR3 is TGTGCCAGCTCACCCAAATCGGGGTTAGACTACGAGCAGTACTTC.

The table lists this clone with a few counts. V gene TRBV6-4 combines with J gene TRBJ1-2, with 8 bases matching TRBD1. The CDR3 has 14 residues. With V trimmed by 7 bases and J by 4 bases, 8 bases remained unmatched. The germline CDR1 and CDR2 sequences are MRHNA and SNTAGT. The CDR3 is CASNPDRVRYGYTF. CDR3 DNA: TGTGCCAGCAACCCGGACAGGGTTCGCTATGGCTACACCTTC.

The chain has TRBV9 and TRBJ2-1; TRBD2 is a possible D gene (6 bases). V lost 2 bases, J lost 14 bases, and 14 bases lay in between. The CDR3 has 12 amino acids. Germline V lookup: CDR1 SGDLS, CDR2 YYNGEE. This CDR3 reads CASSVLGEEKFF. The CDR3 DNA reads as TGTGCCAGCAGCGTTCTCGGGGAGGAGAAGTTCTTC.

This clone turned up a few times. Other DNA sequences of this sample code for an identical CDR3. This chain uses TRBV29-1 with TRBJ1-1; TRBD1 aligns across 7 bases. Germline CDR1 and CDR2: SQVTM and ANQGSEA. The CDR3 extends over 13 amino acids. J was trimmed by 0 bases and V by 6 bases; bases with no gene match: 4. The CDR3 nucleotides read TGCAGCGTAGACAGGGTGTTGAACACTGAAGCTTTCTTT. Its protein product is CSVDRVLNTEAFF.

As concerns this clone: Germline and junction disagree at one end, which may indicate a read error. This sequence joins TRBV11-2 and TRBJ2-7, with D perhaps TRBD1 (5 bases). The CDR3 is 12 amino acids. Germline CDR1 and CDR2: SGHAT and FQNNGV. CDR3 DNA sequence: TGTGCCAGCAGCCCCTCCGGCCGTCTGGGGCCCTTC. This sequence encodes CASSPSGRLGPF.

V gene TRBV18 combines with J gene TRBJ2-5; D is ambiguous. CDR3 size: 16 residues. Germline lookup yields CDR1 KGHSH and CDR2 LQKENI. V was shortened by 3 bases and J by 2 bases, with 16 bases between the two germline ends. The CDR3 loop is CASSPPTTLQQETQYF. The CDR3 DNA follows: TGTGCCAGCTCACCCCCAACCACGCTACAGCAAGAGACCCAGTACTTC.

The chain has TRBV2 and TRBJ2-3, with 9 bases identical to TRBD2. In germline, CDR1 is SNHLY, CDR2 FYNNEI. V dropped 6 bases and J dropped 4; count of bases not matched to a gene: 11. The CDR3 spans 16 residues. The CDR3 nucleotides read TGTGCCAGCAGCCGCGCCGGGCGGGGGGGTGCAGATACGCAGTATTTT. Protein sequence: CASSRAGRGGADTQYF.

This clone was detected a few times. The chain couples TRBV30 to TRBJ1-1; D perhaps matches TRBD1 (5 bases). Germline loops: CDR1 GTSNPN, CDR2 SVGIG (reference sequence). Trimming removed 2 bases from V and 1 base from J, with 14 bases in between. There are 15 residues in the CDR3. The CDR3 reads CAWSRQILENTEAFF. The CDR3 DNA is TGTGCCTGGAGTCGACAGATTCTCGAGAACACTGAAGCTTTCTTT.

The chain couples TRBV9 to TRBJ2-5; 11 nucleotides agree with TRBD2. There are 15 residues in the CDR3. The V segment lost 3 bases and the J segment 5 bases; nucleotides outside the gene matches: 6. The germline gives CDR1 SGDLS, CDR2 YYNGEE. CDR3 region: CASSGGTSGWETQYF. The DNA of the CDR3 is TGTGCCAGCAGCGGCGGGACTAGCGGATGGGAGACCCAGTACTTC.

The gene calls are TRBV18 and TRBJ2-3, with a weak D call TRBD2 (5 bases). CDR3 size: 18 residues. V was pared by 2 bases and J by 3 bases, with 21 bases between. The germline V gene has CDR1 KGHSH and CDR2 LQKENI. The CDR3 DNA reads TGTGCCAGCTCACCAACCATCGCTAGGGCGGGCTCGACAGATACGCAGTATTTT. This translates into CASSPTIARAGSTDTQYF.

The sample holds a few counts of this clone. This chain connects TRBV30 to TRBJ1-2; 10 bases match TRBD1. The CDR3 runs to 19 residues. V shed 3 bases and J 9 bases; nucleotides not matched to a gene: 25. Germline V gives CDR1 GTSNPN, CDR2 SVGIG (reference sequence). DNA for the CDR3: TGTGCCTGGAGACCCGGAATCACGGGACAGGGGACGAAGAATCCTCGCTACACCTTC. Its protein product is CAWRPGITGQGTKNPRYTF.

The sample holds a few counts of this clone. The chain combines TRBV12-5 with TRBJ2-3; D is undetermined. Trimming removed 0 bases at V and 2 bases at J, with 12 bases between. CDR3 length: 16 residues. Germline values: CDR1 LGHNT, CDR2 FRNRAP. CDR3 coding DNA: TGTGCTAGTGGTTTGGTACGTTCGCGGAACACAGATACGCAGTATTTT. This translates into CASGLVRSRNTDTQYF.

This clone has only a few counts. The J gene is TRBJ1-3, the V gene TRBV9; D remains ambiguous. This CDR3 has 15 residues. Trimming stripped 4 bases from V and 2 bases from J, with 13 bases between. Looked up from germline, CDR1 is SGDLS and CDR2 is YYNGEE. CDR3 region: CASSSVGQTGNTIYF. The CDR3, as DNA: TGTGCCAGCAGCTCCGTGGGCCAGACTGGAAACACCATATATTTT. The full variable domain, in which reference TRBV9 and TRBJ1-3 provide the parts outside the CDR3, is DSGVTQTPKHLITATGQRVTLRCSPRSGDLSVYWYQQSLDQGLQFLIQYYNGEERAKGNILERFSAQQFPDLHSELNLSSLELGDSALYFCASSSVGQTGNTIYFGEGSWLTVV.

V gene TRBV13 combines with J gene TRBJ2-5, with D hard to call. Gene TRBJ2-7 matches the end of the DNA better, so the J call may be wrong. The CDR3 has 11 residues. Germline V gene lookup returns CDR1 PRHDT and CDR2 FYEKMQ (reference sequence). In DNA, the CDR3 is TGTGCCAGCAGCTTTTTCCACGAGCAGTACTTC. Protein: CASSFFHEQYF.

This clone has more than one count but fewer than ten. The genes are TRBV29-1 and TRBJ1-4; TRBD1 matches 8 bases. CDR1 and CDR2 from the germline V gene are SQVTM and ANQGSEA. V lost 6 bases, J lost 8 bases, and 11 bases stayed unmatched. The CDR3 is 14 residues long. CDR3 amino acids: CSVNQGARGEKLFF. The CDR3, as DNA: TGCAGCGTCAACCAGGGGGCGCGGGGGGAAAAACTGTTTTTT. The full variable domain, its missing parts supplied by reference TRBV29-1 and TRBJ1-4, is SAVISQKPSRDICQRGTSLTIQCQVDSQVTMMFWYRQQPGQSLTLIATANQGSEATYESGFVIDKFPISRPNLTFSTLTVSNMSPEDSSIYLCSVNQGARGEKLFFGSGTQLSVL.